A selection of T cell receptor beta chains follows, all from one sample in a study of blood T cells in healthy people across ages. TCRdb ran MiXCR on the 5' RACE reads and lists one entry per CDR3 protein. Among 1.5 million to 2 million distinct CDR3 sequences listed, just under 50% were seen once. The sample was blood. The receptors stem from a woman aged 40 to 50 in good health. The CDR3 runs from the conserved cysteine through the conserved F or W. D genes are given only for firm matches. The size field is filled for only some rows; it gives once, few, many or a size class.

TRBV27,few,TRBD2,TRBJ2-5,CASSQTGGGYQETQYF,TGTGCCAGCAGCCAGACGGGCGGGGGGTACCAAGAGACCCAGTACTTC
TRBV3-1,few,TRBD2,TRBJ2-3,CASSQSSGASTDTQYF,TGTGCCAGCAGCCAGAGTAGCGGGGCTAGCACAGATACGCAGTATTTT
TRBV12-3/TRBV12-4,once,.,TRBJ1-2,CASRDPGAPRDGYTF,TGTGCCAGCAGAGACCCAGGGGCCCCTCGGGATGGCTACACCTTC
TRBV4-3,.,.,TRBJ2-5,CASSHCPGPETQYF,TGCGCCAGCAGCCACTGTCCGGGGCCAGAGACCCAGTACTTC
TRBV7-8,.,.,TRBJ2-3,CASSPKSGVSPDTQYF,TGTGCCAGCAGCCCCAAAAGTGGAGTTTCCCCAGATACGCAGTATTTT
TRBV7-9,.,TRBD1,TRBJ2-1,CASSYDRGLDEQFF,TGTGCCAGCAGCTATGACAGGGGGTTGGATGAGCAGTTCTTC
TRBV6-5,.,TRBD2,TRBJ2-5,CASSWTRYLSEQYF,TGTGCCAGCAGTTGGACTAGGTATCTGAGTGAGCAGTACTTC
TRBV29-1,.,.,TRBJ2-3,CSVEPRRGPDTQYF,TGCAGCGTTGAACCCCGACGGGGCCCAGATACGCAGTATTTT
TRBV20-1,.,.,TRBJ1-2,CSAPDGLYDYTF,TGCAGTGCGCCGGACGGGCTCTATGACTACACCTTC
TRBV6-2/TRBV6-3,few,.,TRBJ2-3,CASSMQGPDTQYF,TGTGCCAGCAGTATGCAGGGCCCGGATACGCAGTATTTT
TRBV7-2,.,TRBD2,TRBJ2-1,CASGIAGGPREQFF,TGTGCCAGCGGCATAGCGGGGGGGCCGCGTGAGCAGTTCTTC
TRBV7-7,few,.,TRBJ2-1,CASSLEAGGDNEQFF,TGTGCTAGCAGCTTAGAGGCAGGAGGTGACAATGAGCAGTTCTTC
TRBV2,.,TRBD2,TRBJ2-1,CASPLAGGPMDEQFF,TGTGCCAGCCCACTAGCGGGGGGGCCTATGGATGAGCAGTTCTTC
TRBV7-8,.,TRBD2,TRBJ2-1,CASSFSSGVYEQFF,TGTGCCAGCAGCTTTTCTAGCGGGGTCTATGAGCAGTTCTTC
TRBV29-1,few,.,TRBJ2-7,CSVEQGSREQYF,TGCAGCGTTGAACAGGGTTCGAGAGAGCAGTACTTC
TRBV28,.,.,TRBJ1-2,CASSLTMGGAYYGYTF,TGTGCCAGCAGTTTAACGATGGGGGGCGCGTACTATGGCTACACCTTC
TRBV12-3/TRBV12-4,.,TRBD2,TRBJ2-5,CATRLGGSGEETQYF,TGTGCCACCCGTCTTGGGGGTAGCGGGGAAGAGACCCAGTACTTC
TRBV7-2,.,TRBD2,TRBJ2-5,CASSTTPSGGRETQYF,TGTGCCAGCAGCACCACGCCGAGCGGGGGGAGGGAGACCCAGTACTTC
TRBV5-1,few,TRBD1,TRBJ2-7,CASSWGTAEPYEQYF,TGCGCCAGCAGCTGGGGGACAGCCGAACCCTACGAGCAGTACTTC
TRBV5-1,many,TRBD1,TRBJ2-5,CASSSGQGPQETQYF,TGTGCCAGCAGCTCAGGACAGGGGCCCCAAGAGACCCAGTACTTC
TRBV6-5,.,.,TRBJ1-2,CASSYSWQPGGYTF,TGTGCCAGCAGTTACTCGTGGCAGCCCGGTGGTTACACCTTC
TRBV6-2/TRBV6-3,.,.,TRBJ1-1,CASTQVGQRLEAFF,TGTGCCAGCACCCAAGTGGGGCAGCGACTGGAAGCTTTCTTT
TRBV7-2,.,.,TRBJ2-5,CASAQTFSKKTQYF,TGTGCCAGCGCCCAGACATTTTCAAAGAAGACCCAGTACTTC
TRBV12-3/TRBV12-4,.,.,TRBJ2-5,CASSPRSSGGTQYF,TGTGCCAGCAGTCCTCGGAGCTCCGGGGGGACCCAGTACTTC
TRBV28,.,TRBD1,TRBJ1-2,CASSPGGTGLSGYTF,TGTGCCAGCAGTCCCGGAGGGACAGGGTTGAGTGGCTACACCTTC
TRBV4-3,few,TRBD1,TRBJ2-7,CASSQDMRTGYYEQYF,TGCGCCAGCAGCCAAGATATGAGGACAGGGTACTACGAGCAGTACTTC
TRBV7-8,.,.,TRBJ2-5,CASSVIEGEWGETQYF,TGTGCCAGCAGCGTAATCGAGGGGGAGTGGGGGGAGACCCAGTACTTC
TRBV15,.,TRBD2,TRBJ2-1,CATSATSGGYNEQFF,TGTGCCACCAGCGCGACTAGCGGGGGCTACAATGAGCAGTTCTTC
TRBV5-1,few,.,TRBJ1-1,CASSLVGGMNTEAFF,TGCGCCAGCAGCTTGGTAGGAGGGATGAACACTGAAGCTTTCTTT
TRBV20-1,.,.,TRBJ2-3,CSAEDRVSGADTQYF,TGCAGTGCCGAGGACCGGGTCTCGGGGGCAGATACGCAGTATTTT
TRBV28,.,.,TRBJ2-5,CASSLAGASSRGETQYF,TGTGCCAGCAGTTTAGCAGGGGCGTCCAGCCGGGGAGAGACCCAGTACTTC
TRBV7-9,few,.,TRBJ1-5,CASSLGLGSNQPQHF,TGTGCCAGCAGCTTAGGACTCGGTAGCAATCAGCCCCAGCATTTT
TRBV10-2,once,.,TRBJ2-1,CASSDRNPYNEQFF,TGCGCCAGCAGTGATAGGAATCCCTACAATGAGCAGTTCTTC
TRBV27,.,TRBD2,TRBJ2-1,CASSSPSGVNPYNEQFF,TGTGCCAGCAGTTCCCCTAGCGGGGTGAACCCTTACAATGAGCAGTTCTTC
TRBV6-1,few,.,TRBJ1-2,CASRRRGIELANYGYTF,TGTGCCAGCCGCCGACGGGGAATCGAACTAGCTAACTATGGCTACACCTTC
TRBV7-9,.,.,TRBJ2-1,CASSLAGIEQFF,TGTGCCAGCAGCTTAGCGGGGATTGAGCAGTTCTTC
TRBV11-2,.,.,TRBJ1-2,CASSLVQTAANYGYTF,TGTGCCAGCAGCTTAGTTCAGACGGCTGCTAACTATGGCTACACCTTC
TRBV7-2,few,TRBD2,TRBJ2-1,CASSFSTSGGVNEQFF,TGTGCCAGCAGCTTTTCGACTAGCGGGGGGGTCAATGAGCAGTTCTTC
TRBV4-1,.,.,TRBJ2-3,CASSQERGRTSTDTQYF,TGCGCCAGCAGCCAAGAACGAGGGAGAACTAGCACAGATACGCAGTATTTT
TRBV12-3/TRBV12-4,few,.,TRBJ2-3,CASSLVGDLYTDTQYF,TGTGCCAGCAGTTTAGTAGGGGATCTATACACAGATACGCAGTATTTT
TRBV15,.,TRBD2,TRBJ2-5,CATSRDRHEIGLAETQYF,TGTGCCACCAGCAGAGATCGTCATGAAATTGGACTAGCGGAGACCCAGTACTTC
TRBV4-2,few,TRBD1,TRBJ2-7,CASSQKGQSYEQYF,TGTGCCAGCAGCCAAAAGGGACAGTCCTACGAGCAGTACTTC
TRBV9,few,.,TRBJ2-7,CASFVRVQESSYEQYF,TGTGCCAGCTTCGTTAGGGTTCAGGAGAGCTCCTACGAGCAGTACTTC
TRBV7-6,.,.,TRBJ1-1,CASSSTGWYEAFF,TGTGCCAGCAGCTCTACAGGGTGGTATGAAGCTTTCTTT
TRBV6-5,once,TRBD1,TRBJ1-1,CASRDGTAGTEAFF,TGTGCCAGCAGAGATGGGACAGCCGGGACTGAAGCTTTCTTT
TRBV7-7,.,TRBD1,TRBJ2-5,CASSPDRWVQETQYF,TGTGCTAGCAGCCCGGACAGGTGGGTCCAAGAGACCCAGTACTTC
TRBV15,.,.,TRBJ1-2,CATSRDGGGGSGYTF,TGTGCCACCAGCAGAGATGGAGGGGGGGGAAGCGGCTACACCTTC
TRBV4-2,.,.,TRBJ1-2,CASSQEDSLAGRTYGYTF,TGTGCCAGCAGCCAAGAGGACAGTTTGGCAGGGAGGACCTATGGCTACACCTTC
TRBV24-1,.,.,TRBJ2-5,CAASGDQETQYF,TGTGCCGCTTCAGGGGACCAAGAGACCCAGTACTTC
TRBV29-1,.,.,TRBJ2-1,CSVAASYNEQFF,TGCAGCGTTGCTGCTAGTTACAATGAGCAGTTCTTC
TRBV7-2,.,.,TRBJ2-5,CASSFMPMTKTQYF,TGTGCCAGCAGCTTTATGCCCATGACGAAGACCCAGTACTTC